The T cell receptor beta chain under discussion was sequenced for a study of cytomegalovirus exposure and HLA in healthy donors. Study results and limitations: Some V segments could not be told apart, so they were left out, TRBV6-2 and TRBV6-3 among them.

The V gene's germline CDR1 is MNHNS and CDR2 SASEGT. This CDR3 spans 12 amino acids. Trimming stripped 5 bases from V and 3 bases from J, with 8 bases between. Only a few counts were recorded for this clone. The antigen is not known. Primers: 60 Vbeta forward and 13 Jbeta reverse. Libraries were prepared by immunoSEQ multiplex PCR; TCRdb keeps only in-frame clonotypes and omits some of them. Of some 190,000 clones in the sample, 76% were seen once. This chain uses TRBV6-1 with TRBJ2-7; a weak D match, TRBD1 (5 bases). The sequencing input was PBMCs. The receptor comes from a man aged 18 to 29 in good health and CMV-seronegative. CDR3 region: CASSSGFYEQYF. Written as DNA, the CDR3 is TGTGCCAGCAGTTCAGGGTTCTACGAGCAGTACTTC.